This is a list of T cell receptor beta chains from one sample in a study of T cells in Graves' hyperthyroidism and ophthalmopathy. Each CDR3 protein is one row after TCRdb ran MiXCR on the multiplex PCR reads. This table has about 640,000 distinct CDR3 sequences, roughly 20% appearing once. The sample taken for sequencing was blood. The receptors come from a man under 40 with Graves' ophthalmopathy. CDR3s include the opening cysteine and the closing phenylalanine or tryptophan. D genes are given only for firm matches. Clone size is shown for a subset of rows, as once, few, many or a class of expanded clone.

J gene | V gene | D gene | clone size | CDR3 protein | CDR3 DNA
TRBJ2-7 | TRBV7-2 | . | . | CASSFFLYEQYF | TGTGCCAGCAGCTTCTTCTTGTACGAGCAGTACTTC
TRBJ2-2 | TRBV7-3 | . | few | CASSLVATPTRGELFF | TGTGCCAGCAGCTTAGTCGCGACACCTACACGGGGGGAGCTGTTTTTT
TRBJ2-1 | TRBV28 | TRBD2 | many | CASKPGLAASDEQFF | TGTGCCAGCAAACCGGGACTAGCGGCTTCGGATGAGCAGTTCTTC
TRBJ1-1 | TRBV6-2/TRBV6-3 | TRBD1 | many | CASSSLRGQGRNMNTEAFF | TGTGCCAGCAGCTCCCTACGTGGACAGGGAAGGAACATGAACACTGAAGCTTTCTTT
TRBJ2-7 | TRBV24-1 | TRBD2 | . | CATSGVAGTSGSNEQYF | TGTGCCACCAGTGGCGTAGCCGGGACTAGCGGGAGCAACGAGCAGTACTTC
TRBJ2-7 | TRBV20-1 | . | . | CSALQGSSYEQYF | TGCAGTGCTCTACAGGGAAGCTCCTACGAGCAGTACTTC
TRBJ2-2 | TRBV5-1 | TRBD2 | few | CASSLLAGEAGELFF | TGCGCCAGCAGCTTACTAGCGGGAGAGGCCGGGGAGCTGTTTTTT
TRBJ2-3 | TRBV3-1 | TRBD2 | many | CASRGLAGEGPDTQYF | TGTGCCAGCAGGGGACTAGCGGGAGAGGGACCGGATACGCAGTATTTT
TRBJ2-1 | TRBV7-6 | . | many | CASSWDSLNEQFF | TGTGCCAGCAGCTGGGACTCTCTTAATGAGCAGTTCTTC
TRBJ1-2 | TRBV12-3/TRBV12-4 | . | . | CASSSGGGYTF | TGTGCCAGCAGTTCGGGGGGCGGCTACACCTTC
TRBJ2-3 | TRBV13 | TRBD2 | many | CASREELAGTDTQYF | TGTGCCAGCAGAGAGGAACTAGCGGGCACAGATACGCAGTATTTT
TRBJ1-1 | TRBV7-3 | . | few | CASSPGSGGRLNTEAFF | TGTGCCAGCAGCCCAGGATCTGGGGGCCGATTGAACACTGAAGCTTTCTTT
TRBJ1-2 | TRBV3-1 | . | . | CASTSTRDPNYGYTF | TGTGCCAGCACCTCCACTAGGGATCCTAACTATGGCTACACCTTC
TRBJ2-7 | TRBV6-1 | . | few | CASSVFGPSLHEQYF | TGTGCCAGCAGTGTTTTCGGACCTAGTCTCCACGAGCAGTACTTC
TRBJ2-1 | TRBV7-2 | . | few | CASSSLFSSYNEQFF | TGTGCCAGCAGCTCCCTTTTTAGCTCCTACAATGAGCAGTTCTTC
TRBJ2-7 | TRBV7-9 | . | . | CASSLLDVGTYEQYF | TGTGCCAGCAGCCTGCTTGATGTCGGGACCTACGAGCAGTACTTC
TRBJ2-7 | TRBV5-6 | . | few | CASSLRISRYHEQYF | TGTGCCAGCAGCTTGAGGATATCCCGATACCACGAGCAGTACTTC
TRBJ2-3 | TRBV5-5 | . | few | CASTVRVFTDTQYF | TGTGCCAGCACCGTTCGGGTTTTCACAGATACGCAGTATTTT
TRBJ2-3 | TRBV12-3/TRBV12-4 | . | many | CASSLGPSTDTQYF | TGTGCCAGCAGTTTGGGGCCTAGCACAGATACGCAGTATTTT
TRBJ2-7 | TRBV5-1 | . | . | CASSWTPGQDYEQYF | TGCGCCAGCAGCTGGACTCCGGGACAAGACTACGAGCAGTACTTC
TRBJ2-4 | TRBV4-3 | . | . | CASSQDPTSVRGVAKNIQYF | TGCGCCAGCAGCCAAGACCCGACCTCGGTCAGGGGGGTAGCCAAAAACATTCAGTACTTC
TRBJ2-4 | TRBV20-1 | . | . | CSAYGRSGKNIQYF | TGCAGTGCCTATGGACGGTCTGGTAAAAACATTCAGTACTTC
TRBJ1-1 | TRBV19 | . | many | CASFESNTEAFF | TGTGCCAGCTTTGAGTCGAACACTGAAGCTTTCTTT
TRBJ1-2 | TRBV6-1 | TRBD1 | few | CASSRPGTGTDGYTF | TGTGCCAGCAGTCGTCCCGGGACAGGGACGGACGGCTACACCTTC
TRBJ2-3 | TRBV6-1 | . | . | CASSEGGVYGTDTQYF | TGTGCCAGCAGTGAAGGTGGGGTTTATGGCACAGATACGCAGTATTTT
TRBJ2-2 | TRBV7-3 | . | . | CASSSHEDPTGELFF | TGTGCCAGCAGCTCCCACGAGGACCCCACCGGGGAGCTGTTTTTT
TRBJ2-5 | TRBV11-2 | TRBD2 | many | CASSLGTSGRETQYF | TGTGCCAGCAGCCTAGGGACTAGCGGGAGGGAGACCCAGTACTTC
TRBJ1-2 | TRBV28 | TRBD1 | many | CASGTQGPSNYGYTF | TGTGCCAGCGGGACACAGGGGCCTTCTAACTATGGCTACACCTTC
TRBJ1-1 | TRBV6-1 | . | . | CASSSPAGMMNTEAFF | TGTGCCAGCAGCTCTCCGGCGGGGATGATGAACACTGAAGCTTTCTTT
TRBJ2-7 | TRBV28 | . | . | CAGSFKGGQGSFSYEQYF | TGTGCCGGCAGTTTTAAGGGTGGTCAGGGGTCTTTCTCCTACGAGCAGTACTTC
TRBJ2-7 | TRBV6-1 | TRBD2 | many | CASSMSSGGSSYEQYF | TGTGCCAGCAGTATGTCTAGCGGGGGGAGCTCCTACGAGCAGTACTTC
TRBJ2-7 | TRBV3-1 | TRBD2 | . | CVSSQMGQSGGYEQYF | TGTGTCAGCAGCCAAATGGGGCAAAGCGGGGGCTACGAGCAGTACTTC
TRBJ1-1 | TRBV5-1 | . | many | CASSLVQGNMNTEAFF | TGCGCCAGCAGCTTGGTACAGGGTAATATGAACACTGAAGCTTTCTTT
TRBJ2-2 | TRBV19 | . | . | CASSIKGDAYGELFF | TGTGCCAGTAGTATAAAAGGGGACGCCTACGGGGAGCTGTTTTTT
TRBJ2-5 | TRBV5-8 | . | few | CASSLAGRQTQYF | TGTGCCAGCAGCTTGGCCGGACGTCAAACCCAGTACTTC
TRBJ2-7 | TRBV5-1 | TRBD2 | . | CASSRAGDPEQYF | TGCGCCAGCAGCCGAGCGGGAGATCCCGAGCAGTACTTC
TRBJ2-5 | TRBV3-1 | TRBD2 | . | CASSQGRLAGRQETQYF | TGTGCCAGCAGCCAAGGGAGACTAGCGGGGAGACAAGAGACCCAGTACTTC
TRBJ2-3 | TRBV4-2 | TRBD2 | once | CASSQDLAREPPDTQYF | TGTGCCAGCAGCCAAGATCTCGCGCGGGAGCCCCCCGATACGCAGTATTTT
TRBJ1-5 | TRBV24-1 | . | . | CATSDPGEPQHF | TGTGCCACCAGTGACCCCGGGGAGCCCCAGCATTTT
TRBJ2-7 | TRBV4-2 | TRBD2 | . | CASSQESVAGVGAYEQYF | TGTGCCAGCAGCCAAGAATCGGTAGCGGGGGTAGGGGCCTACGAGCAGTACTTC
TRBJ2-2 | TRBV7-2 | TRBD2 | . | CASSLRGLAGLTTGELFF | TGTGCCAGCAGCTTAAGGGGACTAGCGGGACTGACCACCGGGGAGCTGTTTTTT
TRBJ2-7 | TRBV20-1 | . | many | CSAARRDLLGEQYF | TGCAGTGCTGCCCGACGGGACTTACTGGGGGAGCAGTACTTC
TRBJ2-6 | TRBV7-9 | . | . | CASSSLEYSGANVLTF | TGTGCCAGCAGCTCCCTTGAATACTCTGGGGCCAACGTCCTGACTTTC
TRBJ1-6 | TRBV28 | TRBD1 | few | CASSLPRGGNSPLHF | TGTGCCAGCAGTTTACCCAGGGGGGGAAATTCACCCCTCCACTTT
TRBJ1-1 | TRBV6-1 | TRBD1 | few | CASNPGQELNTEAFF | TGTGCCAGCAATCCGGGACAGGAGCTGAACACTGAAGCTTTCTTT
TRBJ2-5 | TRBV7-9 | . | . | CASSSFDGSETQYF | TGTGCCAGCAGCTCCTTCGACGGGTCAGAGACCCAGTACTTC